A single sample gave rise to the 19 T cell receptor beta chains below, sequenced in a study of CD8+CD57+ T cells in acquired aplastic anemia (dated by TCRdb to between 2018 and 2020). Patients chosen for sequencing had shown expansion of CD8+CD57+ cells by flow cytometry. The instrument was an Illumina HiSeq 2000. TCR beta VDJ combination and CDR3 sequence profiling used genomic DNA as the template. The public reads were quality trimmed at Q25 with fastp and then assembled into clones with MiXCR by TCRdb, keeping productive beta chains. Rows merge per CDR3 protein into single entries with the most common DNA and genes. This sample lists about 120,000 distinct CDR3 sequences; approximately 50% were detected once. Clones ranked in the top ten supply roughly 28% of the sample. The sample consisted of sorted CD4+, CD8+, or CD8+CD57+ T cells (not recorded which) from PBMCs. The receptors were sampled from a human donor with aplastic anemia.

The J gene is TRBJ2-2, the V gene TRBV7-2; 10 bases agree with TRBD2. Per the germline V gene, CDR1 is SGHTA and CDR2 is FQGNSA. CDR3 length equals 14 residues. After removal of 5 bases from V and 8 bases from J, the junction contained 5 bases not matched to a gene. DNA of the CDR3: TGTGCCAGCAGCCCTATTAGCGGGAGGGGGGAGCTGTTTTTT. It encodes CASSPISGRGELFF.

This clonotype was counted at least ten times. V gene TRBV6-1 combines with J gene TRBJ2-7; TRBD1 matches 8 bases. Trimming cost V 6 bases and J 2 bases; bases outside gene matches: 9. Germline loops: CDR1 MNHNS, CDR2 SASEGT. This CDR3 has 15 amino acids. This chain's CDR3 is CASRQLTGDAYEQYF. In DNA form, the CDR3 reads TGTGCCAGCAGGCAGTTGACAGGGGACGCCTACGAGCAGTACTTC.

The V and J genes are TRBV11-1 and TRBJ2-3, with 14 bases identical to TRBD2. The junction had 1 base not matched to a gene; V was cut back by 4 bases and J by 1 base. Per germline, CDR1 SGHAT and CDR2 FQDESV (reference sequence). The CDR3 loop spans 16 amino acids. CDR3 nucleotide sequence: TGTGCCAGCAGCTCGGGACTAGCGGGAGGCACAGATACGCAGTATTTT. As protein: CASSSGLAGGTDTQYF.

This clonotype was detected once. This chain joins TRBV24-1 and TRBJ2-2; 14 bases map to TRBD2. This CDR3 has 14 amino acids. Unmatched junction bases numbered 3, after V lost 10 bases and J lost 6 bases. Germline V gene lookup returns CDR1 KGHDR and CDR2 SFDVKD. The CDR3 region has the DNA TGTGCCACAGGGACTAGCGGGAGTCCCGGGGAGCTGTTTTTT. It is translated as CATGTSGSPGELFF.

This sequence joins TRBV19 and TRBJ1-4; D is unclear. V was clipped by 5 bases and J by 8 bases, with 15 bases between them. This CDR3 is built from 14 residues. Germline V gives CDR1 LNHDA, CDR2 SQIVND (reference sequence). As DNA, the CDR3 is TGTGCCAGTAGTCCCGAGGACGGAGAAGAAAAACTGTTTTTT. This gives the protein CASSPEDGEEKLFF.

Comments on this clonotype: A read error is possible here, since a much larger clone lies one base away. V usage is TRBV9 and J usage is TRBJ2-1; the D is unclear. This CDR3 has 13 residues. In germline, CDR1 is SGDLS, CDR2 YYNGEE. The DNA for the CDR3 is TGTGCCAACAGCTTGTACGCCCGGGATGAGCAGTTCTTC. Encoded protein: CANSLYARDEQFF.

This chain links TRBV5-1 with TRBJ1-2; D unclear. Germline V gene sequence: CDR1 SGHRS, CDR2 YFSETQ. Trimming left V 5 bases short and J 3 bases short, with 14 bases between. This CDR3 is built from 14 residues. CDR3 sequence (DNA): TGCGCCAGCAGATCGACGGACGGGGACTATGGCTACACCTTC. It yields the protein CASRSTDGDYGYTF.

The CDR3 region has the DNA TGTGCCAGCAGTGGGGGGACAGGTGACAACTATGGCTACACCTTC. Encoded protein: CASSGGTGDNYGYTF. The chain uses TRBV2 and TRBJ1-2, with 8 bases matching TRBD1. Trimming at V came to 4 bases and at J to 2 bases, leaving 6 bases not matched to a gene. The CDR3 is made up of 15 amino acids. The V gene's germline CDR1 is SNHLY and CDR2 FYNNEI.

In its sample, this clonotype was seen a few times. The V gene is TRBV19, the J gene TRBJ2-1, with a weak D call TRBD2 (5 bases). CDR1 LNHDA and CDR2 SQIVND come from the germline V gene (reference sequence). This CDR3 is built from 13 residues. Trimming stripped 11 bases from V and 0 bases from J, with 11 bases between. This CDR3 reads CAAKGSSYNEQFF. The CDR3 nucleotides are TGTGCCGCCAAAGGGAGCTCCTACAATGAGCAGTTCTTC.

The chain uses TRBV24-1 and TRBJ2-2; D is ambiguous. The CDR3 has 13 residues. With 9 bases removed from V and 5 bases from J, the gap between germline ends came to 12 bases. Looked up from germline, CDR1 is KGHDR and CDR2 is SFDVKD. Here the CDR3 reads CATGRYETGELFF. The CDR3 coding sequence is TGTGCCACCGGACGTTACGAGACCGGGGAGCTGTTTTTT.

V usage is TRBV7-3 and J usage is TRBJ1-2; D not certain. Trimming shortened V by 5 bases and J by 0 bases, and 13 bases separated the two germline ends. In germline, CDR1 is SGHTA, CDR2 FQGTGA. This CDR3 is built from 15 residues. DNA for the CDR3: TGTGCCAGCAGCACGCCGGGAGCTTCTAACTATGGCTACACCTTC. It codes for CASSTPGASNYGYTF.

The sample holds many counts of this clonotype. The CDR3 loop is CSARASGDYNEQFF. The CDR3 DNA sequence: TGCAGTGCTAGAGCTAGCGGCGATTACAATGAGCAGTTCTTC. The gene calls are TRBV20-1 and TRBJ2-1; 7 bases match TRBD2. From germline, CDR1 is DFQATT and CDR2 SNEGSKA (reference sequence). The CDR3 length is 14 residues. The J segment lost 4 bases and the V segment lost 1 base, leaving 4 bases of the junction unmatched.

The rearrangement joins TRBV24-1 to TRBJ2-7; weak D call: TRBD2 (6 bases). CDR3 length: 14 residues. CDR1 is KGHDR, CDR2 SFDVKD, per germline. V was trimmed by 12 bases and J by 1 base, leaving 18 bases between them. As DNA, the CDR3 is TGTGCCGTCGGTTTGGAGGGGAGATCCTACGAGCAGTACTTC. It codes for CAVGLEGRSYEQYF.

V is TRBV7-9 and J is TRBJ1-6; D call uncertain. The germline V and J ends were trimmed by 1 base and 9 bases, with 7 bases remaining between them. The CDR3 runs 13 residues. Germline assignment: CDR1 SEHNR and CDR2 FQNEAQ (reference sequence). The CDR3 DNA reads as TGTGCCAGCAGCTTAGAGGACGGTTCACCCCTCCACTTT. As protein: CASSLEDGSPLHF.

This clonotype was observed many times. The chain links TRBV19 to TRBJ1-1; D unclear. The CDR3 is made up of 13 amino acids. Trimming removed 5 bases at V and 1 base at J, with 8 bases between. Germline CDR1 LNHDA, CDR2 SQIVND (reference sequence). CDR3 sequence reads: CASSLWENTEAFF. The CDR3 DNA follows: TGTGCCAGTAGTCTTTGGGAGAACACTGAAGCTTTCTTT. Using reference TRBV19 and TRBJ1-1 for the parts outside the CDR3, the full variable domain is DGGITQSPKYLFRKEGQNVTLSCEQNLNHDAMYWYRQDPGQGLRLIYYSQIVNDFQKGDIAEGYSVSREKKESFPLTVTSAQKNPTAFYLCASSLWENTEAFFGQGTRLTVV.

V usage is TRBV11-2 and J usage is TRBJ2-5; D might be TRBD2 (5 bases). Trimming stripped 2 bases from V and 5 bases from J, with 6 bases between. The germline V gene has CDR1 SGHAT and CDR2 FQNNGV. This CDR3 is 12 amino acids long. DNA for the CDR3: TGTGCCAGCAGCTTATGGAGGGAGACCCAGTACTTC. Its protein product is CASSLWRETQYF.

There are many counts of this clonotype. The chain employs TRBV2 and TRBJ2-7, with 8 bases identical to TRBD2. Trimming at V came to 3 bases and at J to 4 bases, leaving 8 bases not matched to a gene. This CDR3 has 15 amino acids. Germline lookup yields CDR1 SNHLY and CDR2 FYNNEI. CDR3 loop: CASSEAASGWYEQYF. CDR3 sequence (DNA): TGTGCCAGCAGTGAGGCGGCTAGCGGGTGGTACGAGCAGTACTTC.

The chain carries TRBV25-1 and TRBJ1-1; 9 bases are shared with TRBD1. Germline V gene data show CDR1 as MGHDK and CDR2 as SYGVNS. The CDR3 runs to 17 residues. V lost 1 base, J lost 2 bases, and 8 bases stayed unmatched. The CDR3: CASSESRTGVGNTEAFF. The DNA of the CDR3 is TGTGCCAGCAGTGAATCTAGGACAGGGGTTGGTAACACTGAAGCTTTCTTT.

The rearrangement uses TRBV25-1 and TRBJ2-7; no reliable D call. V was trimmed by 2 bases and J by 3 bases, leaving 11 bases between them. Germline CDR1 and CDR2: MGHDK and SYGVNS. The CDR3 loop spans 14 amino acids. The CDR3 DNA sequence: TGTGCCAGCAGTGAAGTCGGCAGCCTCTACGAGCAGTACTTC. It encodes CASSEVGSLYEQYF.